What follows are 10 T cell receptor beta chains derived from one specimen sequenced in a study of OX40 agonist ivuxolimab in advanced cancers. Some clones are missing from TCRdb's copy, which holds only in-frame ones; the method was immunoSEQ multiplex PCR. In the table there are some 85,000 clones, around nine tenths of which are singletons. The sequencing used CD4+ or CD8+ T cells sorted from blood, collected in a trial of the OX40 agonist ivuxolimab. Receptor source: an adult with an advanced solid tumor such as melanoma, head and neck, liver or kidney cancer.

The CDR3 protein is CASSPSGGDTYGYTF. As DNA, the CDR3 is TGCGCCAGCAGCCCCTCAGGGGGTGACACCTATGGCTACACCTTC. The V and J genes are TRBV5-1 and TRBJ1-2; 7 bases are shared with TRBD1. CDR3 length: 15 amino acids. The germline gives CDR1 SGHRS, CDR2 YFSETQ. Trimming cost V 4 bases and J 4 bases; bases outside gene matches: 10.

This clone occurred once. This CDR3 reads CASIPPISTDTQYF. In DNA, the CDR3 is TGTGCCAGCATCCCTCCGATTAGCACAGATACGCAGTATTTT. The V call is TRBV7-9, the J call TRBJ2-3; D is uncertain. The CDR3 contains 14 residues. Germline V lookup: CDR1 SEHNR, CDR2 FQNEAQ (reference sequence). The V end lost 7 bases, the J end lost 0 bases, and 11 bases lay between the germline ends.

This clone was seen a few times. The V gene is TRBV5-1, the J gene TRBJ1-5; 7 bases map to TRBD1. The CDR3 loop spans 15 amino acids. Germline V gene data show CDR1 as SGHRS and CDR2 as YFSETQ. J gave up 6 bases and V 0 bases, and 6 bases lay outside the gene matches. The CDR3 DNA sequence: TGCGCCAGCAGCTTGGGAGGGGGGGACAGTCAGCCCCAGCATTTT. Translating gives CASSLGGGDSQPQHF.

The V gene is TRBV2, the J gene TRBJ2-5; a weak D match, TRBD2 (6 bases). CDR1 and CDR2 (germline): SNHLY, FYNNEI. V lost 8 bases and J 4 bases, leaving 17 bases between the germline ends. This CDR3 has 14 amino acids. Written as DNA, the CDR3 is TGTGCCAGCGGGGGGATTACCGAGCGAGAGACCCAGTACTTC. Translated: CASGGITERETQYF.

This clone was counted a single time. This chain links TRBV9 with TRBJ2-5, with 14 bases matching TRBD2. V lost 0 bases and J lost 1; bases outside the gene matches: 2. The CDR3 consists of 17 residues. Germline-derived CDR1 and CDR2 are SGDLS and YYNGEE. CDR3 in DNA: TGTGCCAGCAGCGTAGGTGGACTAGCGGGGGGCCAAGAGACCCAGTACTTC. This sequence encodes CASSVGGLAGGQETQYF.

This clone came up a few times. This chain connects TRBV6-1 to TRBJ1-1, with 8 bases identical to TRBD1. This CDR3 has 12 amino acids. Germline V gene lookup returns CDR1 MNHNS and CDR2 SASEGT. V was pared by 5 bases and J by 8 bases, with 4 bases of the junction left unmatched. The CDR3 coding sequence is TGTGCCAGCAGTAGGACAGGGACCGAAGCTTTCTTT. Protein sequence: CASSRTGTEAFF.

The V gene is TRBV6-5, the J gene TRBJ2-5; 11 bases map to TRBD1. With the DNA end fitting TRBJ2-7 better, the J assignment may be wrong. Germline V gene lookup returns CDR1 MNHEY and CDR2 SVGAGI. The CDR3 runs 14 residues. CDR3 residues: CASRGTGGAYEQYF. CDR3 nucleotides: TGTGCCAGCAGAGGGACAGGGGGGGCCTACGAGCAGTACTTC.

J is TRBJ1-6 and V is TRBV7-9, with D hard to call. Germline V CDR1 and CDR2: SEHNR, FQNEAQ (reference sequence). CDR3 size: 13 residues. V was trimmed by 2 bases and J by 7 bases, leaving 6 bases between them. CDR3 nucleotides: TGTGCCAGCAGCTTATATCAGAATTCACCCCTCCACTTT. It yields the protein CASSLYQNSPLHF. Full variable domain (outside the CDR3, taken from reference TRBV7-9 and TRBJ1-6): DTGVSQNPRHKITKRGQNVTFRCDPISEHNRLYWYRQTLGQGPEFLTYFQNEAQLEKSRLLSDRFSAERPKGSFSTLEIQRTEQGDSAMYLCASSLYQNSPLHFGNGTRLTVT.

The V call is TRBV6-1, the J call TRBJ1-5; tentative D call: TRBD1 (5 bases). Germline V gives CDR1 MNHNS, CDR2 SASEGT. With 6 bases removed from V and 4 bases from J, the gap between germline ends came to 10 bases. CDR3 length: 13 residues. CDR3 amino acids: CASRKGFNQPQHF. The CDR3 DNA follows: TGTGCCAGCAGAAAGGGGTTTAATCAGCCCCAGCATTTT.

The rearrangement joins TRBV7-9 to TRBJ2-1; 8 bases align to TRBD1. After removal of 1 base from V and 3 bases from J, the junction contained 5 bases not matched to a gene. This CDR3 comprises 16 residues. Germline V gene sequence: CDR1 SEHNR, CDR2 FQNEAQ (reference sequence). Here the CDR3 DNA reads TGTGCCAGCAGCTTAGGAAGGGACAGGTTCTACAATGAGCAGTTCTTC. Its translation: CASSLGRDRFYNEQFF.